This T cell receptor (beta chain) was retrieved from a study of blood T cell repertoires in COVID-19. For the study at large: Collection of acute and convalescent COVID-19 samples took place in the United States, Italy and Spain. The cDNA or gDNA used as material had been derived from T cells, B-cell-depleted T cells, or PBMCs.

Authors' analysis steps: Estimation of nucleated cell counts was performed using reference gene primer amplification. Measured with immunoSEQ multiplex PCR; TCRdb has only the in-frame clones, and not every one. Clone size and the V and J calls come from that table; the DNA yielded D and trimming. The data contain approximately 130,000 clones, just under 85% of them singletons. V shed 4 bases and J 2 bases; nucleotides not matched to a gene: 8. The CDR3 totals 15 residues. Germline CDR1 MGHRA, CDR2 YSYEKL. This sequence joins TRBV4-1 and TRBJ2-7; 7 bases are shared with TRBD2. The receptor was isolated from a human donor in a cohort sampled during active COVID-19. Sequenced sample: peripheral blood. CDR3 amino acids: CASSPEGGLPYEQYF. CDR3 DNA: TGCGCCAGCAGCCCCGAGGGAGGGCTCCCCTACGAGCAGTACTTC.